These 25 T cell receptor beta chains came from one sample sequenced in a study of CD8 T cells in ankylosing spondylitis (dated by TCRdb to 2017 to 2019). The library was obtained by 5' RACE. Sequencer: Illumina HiSeq 2500. TCRdb took the public reads, trimmed them with fastp at Q25, ran MiXCR for clone calling and kept in-frame beta chains. Rows are combined by CDR3 protein, so each entry shows the most common genes and DNA. This sample comprises about 240,000 distinct CDR3 sequences, roughly a tenth of them detected only once. Around 3% of the sample goes to the ten largest clones. What was sequenced was blood, either unsorted or a sorted T cell fraction (not recorded which). All receptors derive from a male donor with ankylosing spondylitis or in good health (not recorded which).

In its sample, this clonotype was seen many times. The CDR3 spells CASSLERRENEKLFF. As DNA, the CDR3 is TGTGCCAGCAGTCTAGAGCGCAGGGAGAATGAAAAACTGTTTTTT. The chain recombines TRBV7-2 with TRBJ1-4; possible D gene TRBD1, 5 bases. The CDR3 has 15 amino acids. Germline loops: CDR1 SGHTA, CDR2 FQGNSA. Trimming left V 6 bases short and J 5 bases short, with 16 bases between.

A remark on this clonotype: One junction end disagrees with the germline gene, perhaps due to a read error. The chain joins TRBV7-9 to TRBJ2-1; possibly TRBD1 for D (5 bases). Germline V lookup: CDR1 SEHNR, CDR2 FQNEAQ (reference sequence). The CDR3 runs 17 residues. The DNA for the CDR3 is TGTGCCAACAGCTTAAGGGGTGGCGGACGGTCCTACAATGAGCAGTTCTTC. Amino acid sequence: CANSLRGGGRSYNEQFF.

Ten or more counts support this clonotype. The chain uses TRBV29-1 and TRBJ1-3; D uncertain. Germline CDR1 is SQVTM and CDR2 is ANQGSEA. This CDR3 region has 16 residues. V lost 5 bases to trimming and J lost 0 bases, with 17 bases between them. Written as DNA, the CDR3 is TGCAGCGTTCGTAGGCCTCTCCTCCTCTCTGGAAACACCATATATTTT. It codes for CSVRRPLLLSGNTIYF.

This clonotype was detected ten times or more. The chain carries TRBV28 and TRBJ2-3, with D maybe TRBD1 (5 bases). Germline values: CDR1 MDHEN, CDR2 SYDVKM. There are 12 residues in the CDR3. The V gene lost 6 bases and the J gene lost 5 bases, with 9 bases spanning the gap. The CDR3 sequence: CASSDSLDTQYF. The CDR3 DNA sequence: TGTGCCAGCAGCGACAGCCTAGATACGCAGTATTTT.

This clonotype was counted between two and nine times. The gene calls are TRBV6-2 or TRBV6-3 and TRBJ2-7; D remains unclear. Germline CDR1 and CDR2: MNHEY and SVGEGT. CDR3 length: 11 residues. Deletions cut 6 bases from V and 3 bases from J, with 6 bases between. CDR3 bases: TGTGCCAGCAGGTCGGTCTACGAGCAGTACTTC. It yields the protein CASRSVYEQYF.

This clonotype was observed many times. This chain joins TRBV18 and TRBJ1-5; D is possibly TRBD1 (5 bases). CDR3 length equals 15 residues. Germline CDR1 and CDR2: KGHSH and LQKENI. V gave up 6 bases and J gave up 3 bases, with 15 bases separating them. The CDR3 sequence: CASSRLEGINQPQHF. In nucleotides, the CDR3 is TGTGCCAGCTCCCGCCTAGAGGGGATCAATCAGCCCCAGCATTTT.

This clonotype was counted many times. The rearrangement uses TRBV20-1 and TRBJ2-3, with no clear D. Trimming stripped 4 bases from V and 1 base from J, with 3 bases between. The germline V gene encodes CDR1 DFQATT and CDR2 SNEGSKA (reference sequence). This CDR3 is built from 11 residues. In DNA, the CDR3 is TGCAGTGCTATAGGCACAGATACGCAGTATTTT. This sequence encodes CSAIGTDTQYF.

This clonotype occurred many times. The gene calls are TRBV5-1 and TRBJ2-2; tentative D call: TRBD1 (5 bases). V lost 5 bases, J lost 0 bases, and 11 bases lay in between. CDR1 and CDR2 (germline): SGHRS, YFSETQ. The CDR3 extends over 15 amino acids. CDR3 sequence (DNA): TGCGCCAGCAGTATCCAGGGAACGAACACCGGGGAGCTGTTTTTT. Its translation: CASSIQGTNTGELFF.

This clonotype was detected many times. The chain has TRBV3-1 and TRBJ2-7, with D unresolved. The CDR3 length is 11 residues. Per the germline V gene, CDR1 is LGHDT and CDR2 is YNNKEL (reference sequence). Trimming left V 3 bases short and J 4 bases short, with 4 bases between. The CDR3 here is CASSQGYEQYF. The CDR3 coding sequence is TGTGCCAGCAGCCAGGGATACGAGCAGTACTTC.

The sample holds a few counts of this clonotype. V and J are TRBV4-2 and TRBJ1-2; D might be TRBD1 (5 bases). The germline V gene has CDR1 LGHNA and CDR2 YNFKEQ. The CDR3 totals 18 residues. V was cut by 2 bases and J by 6 bases, with 25 bases left in between. This chain's CDR3 is CASSQPSLGDGLLDGYTF. The CDR3 DNA reads as TGTGCCAGCAGCCAACCCAGTTTGGGGGACGGCTTATTGGATGGCTACACCTTC.

This clonotype was picked up a small number of times. The gene calls are TRBV5-1 and TRBJ2-5; maybe TRBD1 (5 bases). Germline V gene sequence: CDR1 SGHRS, CDR2 YFSETQ. The germline V and J ends were trimmed by 0 bases and 3 bases, with 9 bases remaining between them. The CDR3 length is 14 residues. CDR3 in amino acids: CASSLADIKETQYF. In DNA, the CDR3 is TGCGCCAGCAGCTTGGCGGACATAAAAGAGACCCAGTACTTC.

Many counts were recorded for this clonotype. This chain links TRBV20-1 with TRBJ2-1, with 15 bases lining up with TRBD2. This CDR3 has 18 residues. J was trimmed by 0 bases and V by 5 bases; bases with no gene match: 8. The germline V gene has CDR1 DFQATT and CDR2 SNEGSKA (reference sequence). The CDR3 region has the DNA TGCAGTGCTCCTGGACTAGCGGGGGGGTCTAGCTCCTACAATGAGCAGTTCTTC. Translation gives CSAPGLAGGSSSYNEQFF.

This clonotype has a count of ten or more. J is TRBJ2-7 and V is TRBV11-2; TRBD1 is a possible D gene (5 bases). Germline V gives CDR1 SGHAT, CDR2 FQNNGV. V was trimmed by 2 bases and J by 5 bases, leaving 7 bases between them. The CDR3 is 12 residues long. Here the CDR3 reads CASSLRGNEQYF. The CDR3 DNA is TGTGCCAGCAGCTTAAGGGGCAACGAGCAGTACTTC.

This clonotype was counted many times. The V call is TRBV6-1, the J call TRBJ1-1; TRBD1 matches at 9 bases. The length of the CDR3 is 14 residues. The J segment lost 4 bases and the V segment lost 7 bases, leaving 7 bases of the junction unmatched. CDR1 and CDR2 from the germline V gene are MNHNS and SASEGT. CDR3 loop: CASTGDRAGTEAFF. Written as DNA, the CDR3 is TGTGCCAGCACGGGGGACAGGGCGGGCACTGAAGCTTTCTTT.

To note about this clonotype: Given a much more abundant clone one base away, this may be a read error. This sequence joins TRBV3-1 and TRBJ2-7; D remains ambiguous. CDR1 and CDR2 from the germline V gene are LGHDT and YNNKEL (reference sequence). The CDR3 has 11 amino acids. V was cut by 4 bases and J by 7 bases, with 8 bases left in between. CDR3 DNA: TGTGCCAGCAGCCGTTCCGGAGAGCAGTACTTC. It yields the protein CASSRSGEQYF.

The genes are TRBV13 and TRBJ2-3; 8 nucleotides line up with TRBD2. After removal of 3 bases from V and 2 bases from J, the junction contained 10 bases not matched to a gene. Germline V gene lookup returns CDR1 PRHDT and CDR2 FYEKMQ (reference sequence). This CDR3 has 17 residues. In nucleotides, the CDR3 is TGTGCCAGCAGCTTCGCGGGGGGCACTAGTTTCACAGATACGCAGTATTTT. This translates into CASSFAGGTSFTDTQYF.

The genes are TRBV18 and TRBJ1-2; D not resolved. Trimming shortened V by 3 bases and J by 6 bases, and 11 bases separated the two germline ends. CDR1 is KGHSH and CDR2 is LQKENI in the germline V gene. The CDR3 extends over 13 amino acids. The CDR3 reads CASSPNTYHGYTF. As DNA, the CDR3 is TGTGCCAGCTCACCTAATACATATCATGGCTACACCTTC.

This clonotype showed up many times. V gene TRBV30 combines with J gene TRBJ2-3; D is ambiguous. Trimming shortened V by 2 bases and J by 2 bases, and 8 bases separated the two germline ends. The CDR3 contains 13 residues. Germline V gene data show CDR1 as GTSNPN and CDR2 as SVGIG (reference sequence). CDR3 sequence reads: CAWSQLFTDTQYF. CDR3 bases: TGTGCCTGGAGTCAACTCTTCACAGATACGCAGTATTTT.

The chain joins TRBV24-1 to TRBJ2-1; tentatively, D is TRBD1 or TRBD2 (5 bases each). Germline V gene data show CDR1 as KGHDR and CDR2 as SFDVKD. Trimming pared 1 base from V and 8 bases from J, leaving 14 bases between. The CDR3 loop spans 15 amino acids. CDR3 amino acids: CATSDLKSRGDEQFF. CDR3 sequence (DNA): TGTGCCACCAGTGATTTAAAAAGTCGGGGCGATGAGCAGTTCTTC.

The chain couples TRBV23-1 to TRBJ1-1; a weak D match, TRBD1 (5 bases). TRBV23-1 falls under the ORF class, with uncertain function. With 4 bases removed from V and 7 bases from J, the gap between germline ends came to 19 bases. The CDR3 totals 15 residues. CDR3 in DNA: TGCGCCAGCAGTCCCCTCGAGGAGGGGCGCATTGAAGCTTTCTTT. The encoded protein is CASSPLEEGRIEAFF.

The rearrangement joins TRBV6-1 to TRBJ2-5; a possible D gene is TRBD1 (6 bases). Trimming stripped 2 bases from V and 5 bases from J, with 9 bases between. The V gene's germline CDR1 is MNHNS and CDR2 SASEGT. The CDR3 extends over 13 amino acids. The CDR3 DNA reads as TGTGCCAGCAGTGAACAGGGGTGGGAGACCCAGTACTTC. It yields the protein CASSEQGWETQYF.

This clonotype was detected ten times or more. The gene calls are TRBV14 and TRBJ2-3, with 12 bases fitting TRBD2. CDR1 SGHDN and CDR2 FVKESK come from the germline V gene. The CDR3 loop spans 16 amino acids. V was clipped by 3 bases and J by 5 bases; unmatched bases: 6. CDR3 sequence reads: CASSHLPGLAGDTQYF. The CDR3 coding sequence is TGTGCCAGCAGCCACTTACCGGGACTAGCGGGAGATACGCAGTATTTT. Filled out from reference TRBV14 and TRBJ2-3, the complete variable domain reads EAGVTQFPSHSVIEKGQTVTLRCDPISGHDNLYWYRRVMGKEIKFLLHFVKESKQDESGMPNNRFLAERTGGTYSTLKVQPAELEDSGVYFCASSHLPGLAGDTQYFGPGTRLTVL.

In its sample, this clonotype was seen many times. The chain combines TRBV12-3 or TRBV12-4 with TRBJ2-2; unclear D gene. The V end was cut by 3 bases, the J end by 3 bases, with 11 bases between. This CDR3 is built from 15 residues. CDR3: CASSFRPEYTGELFF. CDR3 in DNA: TGTGCCAGCAGTTTTAGGCCAGAGTACACCGGGGAGCTGTTTTTT.

This clonotype was detected ten times or more. This rearrangement joins TRBV6-1 to TRBJ2-7, with a possible D match to TRBD1 (5 bases). The V end was cut by 5 bases, the J end by 6 bases, with 14 bases between. The CDR3 is made up of 13 amino acids. Germline values: CDR1 MNHNS, CDR2 SASEGT. CDR3 DNA: TGTGCCAGCAGTCCATCACAGGCCCTCGAGCAGTACTTC. It is translated as CASSPSQALEQYF.

The rearrangement links TRBV6-5 to TRBJ2-7, with 9 bases that match TRBD1. Germline V CDR1 and CDR2: MNHEY, SVGAGI. CDR3 size: 17 residues. Trimming cost V 0 bases and J 6 bases; bases outside gene matches: 12. The CDR3 loop is CASSYSAPGQGFGEQYF. CDR3 nucleotide sequence: TGTGCCAGCAGTTACTCAGCGCCGGGACAGGGTTTTGGCGAGCAGTACTTC.